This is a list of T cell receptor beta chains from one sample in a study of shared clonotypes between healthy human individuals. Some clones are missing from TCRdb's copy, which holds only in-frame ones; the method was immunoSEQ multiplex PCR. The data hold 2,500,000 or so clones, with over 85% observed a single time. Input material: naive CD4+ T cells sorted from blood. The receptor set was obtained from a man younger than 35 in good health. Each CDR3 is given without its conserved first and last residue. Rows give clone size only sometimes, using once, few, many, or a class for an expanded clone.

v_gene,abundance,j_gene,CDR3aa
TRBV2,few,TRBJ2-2,ASGGQGRATGELF
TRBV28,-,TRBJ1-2,ASSLTTVGYT
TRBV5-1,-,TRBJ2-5,ASRISGEETQY
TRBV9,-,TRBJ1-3,ASSVAGNTIY
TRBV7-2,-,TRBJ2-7,ASSLVGSGSGGSYEQY
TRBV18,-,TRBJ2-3,ASSLQRGITDTQY
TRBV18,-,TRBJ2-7,ASSPGTLPYEQY
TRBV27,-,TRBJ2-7,ASSLPGGEQY
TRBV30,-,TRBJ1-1,AWRVRSKRNTEAF
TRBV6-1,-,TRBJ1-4,ASSAGTSRGELF
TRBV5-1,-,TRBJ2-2,ASSPPGLVSGELF
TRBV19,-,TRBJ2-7,ASSIGAGASYEQY
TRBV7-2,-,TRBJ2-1,ASSSSLGLAGVEQF
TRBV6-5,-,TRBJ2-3,ASRGSTDTQY
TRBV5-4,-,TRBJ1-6,ASSLTADYNSPLH
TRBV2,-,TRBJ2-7,ASSPDRSLSYEQY
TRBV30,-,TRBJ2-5,AWGGQGSQY
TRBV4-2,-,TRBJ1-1,ASSPSLSGGLTEAF
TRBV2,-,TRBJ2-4,ASSEGRYLAKNIQY
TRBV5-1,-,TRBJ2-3,ASSGWDRGTDTQY
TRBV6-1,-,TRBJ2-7,ASSERKGAYEQY
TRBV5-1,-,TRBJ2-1,ASSLEGGKYNEQF
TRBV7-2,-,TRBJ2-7,ASSGAVYEQY
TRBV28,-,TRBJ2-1,ASRSGGAFADEQF
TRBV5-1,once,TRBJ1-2,ASSLGSDYGYT
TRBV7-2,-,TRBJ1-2,ASSFDRDRLYGYT
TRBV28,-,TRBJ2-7,ASRTSPLGPRAYEQY
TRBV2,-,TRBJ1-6,ASTPLPEGSSYNSPLH
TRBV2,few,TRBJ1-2,ASTGDRGNYGYT
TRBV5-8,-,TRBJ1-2,ASRSEWGGYT
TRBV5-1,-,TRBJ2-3,ASSISSGGGTDTQY
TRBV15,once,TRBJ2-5,ATSRGIEETQY
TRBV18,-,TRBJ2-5,ASSPSEWETQY
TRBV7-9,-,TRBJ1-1,ASRPLQGELNTEAF
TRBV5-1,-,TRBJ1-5,ASYRGDYSNQPQH
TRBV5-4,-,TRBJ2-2,ASSRLAGSGTGELF
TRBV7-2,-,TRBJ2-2,ASSQDPGRTGELF
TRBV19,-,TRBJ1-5,ASSNPTATSNQPQH
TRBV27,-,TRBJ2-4,ASSPRGTVAKNIQY
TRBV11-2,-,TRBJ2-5,ASSLDVAGGRETQY
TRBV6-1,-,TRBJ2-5,ASMSGGAQETQY
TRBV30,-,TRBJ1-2,AWRTGIGYYGYT
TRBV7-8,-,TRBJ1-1,ASSLAQNTEAF
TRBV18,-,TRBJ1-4,ASSPLQDQREKLF
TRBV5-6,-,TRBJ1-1,ASSLGGGTEAF
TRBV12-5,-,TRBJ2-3,ASGPSGATDTQY
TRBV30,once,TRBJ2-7,AWSRRLWSSYEQY
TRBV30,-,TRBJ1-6,AWSKGNGQGDSPLH